The rows below give T cell receptor beta chains drawn from one sample of a study of T cells in tumors after PD-1 blockade. Sequenced by immunoSEQ multiplex PCR; TCRdb stores in-frame clones only, minus some. The profile covers about 34,000 clones, with about three quarters appearing a single time and approximately 40% taken by the ten largest. The sample was PBMCs, taken after anti-PD-1 treatment. The receptors derive from a human donor with basal cell carcinoma. CDR3s include the opening cysteine and the closing phenylalanine or tryptophan. Fields, in order: clone size, D gene, J gene, V gene, CDR3 protein, CDR3 DNA. The D gene is left open where the match is weak. Clone size is stated in some rows and not others, as once, few, many or a class when expanded.

>few|TRBD1|TRBJ1-2|TRBV30
CAWSRRDRPYGYTF
TGTGCCTGGAGTCGTCGGGACAGACCTTATGGCTACACCTTC
>.|.|TRBJ1-4|TRBV9
CASSPRRGGTNEKLFF
TGTGCCAGCAGCCCTCGGCGGGGAGGAACTAATGAAAAACTGTTTTTT
>.|TRBD1|TRBJ2-7|TRBV5-4
CASSFKGQGKYEQYF
TGTGCCAGCAGCTTCAAGGGACAGGGGAAATACGAGCAGTACTTC
>.|TRBD2|TRBJ2-7|TRBV5-1
CASSLGASGRDYEQYF
TGCGCCAGCAGCTTGGGAGCTAGCGGGAGGGATTACGAGCAGTACTTC
>.|.|TRBJ1-5|TRBV6-2/TRBV6-3
CASSYSRDPVKKAQHF
TGTGCCAGCAGTTACTCCCGGGACCCCGTGAAAAAAGCCCAGCATTTT
>few|.|TRBJ1-5|TRBV4-1
CASSQESREGNQPQHF
TGCGCCAGCAGCCAAGAATCCCGGGAGGGCAATCAGCCCCAGCATTTT
>.|TRBD2|TRBJ2-3|TRBV7-8
CASSLAQRETDTQYF
TGTGCCAGCAGCTTAGCCCAGCGGGAGACAGATACGCAGTATTTT
>.|.|TRBJ2-3|TRBV24-1
CATSDTMGTDTQYF
TGTGCCACCAGTGATACCATGGGCACAGATACGCAGTATTTT
>.|.|TRBJ1-1|TRBV9
CASSPTAGEENTEAFF
TGTGCCAGCAGCCCAACCGCCGGGGAGGAGAACACTGAAGCTTTCTTT
>.|TRBD2|TRBJ2-3|TRBV7-2
CASSFTSGRGYTDTQYF
TGTGCCAGCAGCTTTACTAGCGGGAGGGGGTACACAGATACGCAGTATTTT
>.|TRBD2|TRBJ2-1|TRBV7-2
CASSLVSGGGNEQFF
TGTGCCAGCAGCTTAGTTAGCGGGGGGGGCAATGAGCAGTTCTTC
>.|.|TRBJ1-1|TRBV7-9
CASSQFLGSGDTEAFF
TGTGCCAGCAGCCAATTTCTAGGCTCGGGGGACACTGAAGCTTTCTTT
>.|TRBD2|TRBJ2-3|TRBV7-2
CASSSGLAGGPLGTDTQYF
TGTGCCAGCAGCTCGGGACTAGCGGGAGGGCCTCTCGGCACAGATACGCAGTATTTT
>few|TRBD1|TRBJ1-6|TRBV25-1
CASSPGTGAGYSPLHF
TGTGCCAGCAGTCCTGGGACAGGGGCTGGTTATTCACCCCTCCACTTT
>.|TRBD1|TRBJ2-1|TRBV19
CASSTPPGTGAYNEQFF
TGTGCCAGTAGTACTCCCCCCGGGACAGGGGCCTACAATGAGCAGTTCTTC
>.|TRBD1|TRBJ2-3|TRBV27
CASTPGQGETDTQYF
TGTGCCAGCACTCCGGGACAGGGGGAAACAGATACGCAGTATTTT
>.|TRBD1|TRBJ2-7|TRBV5-4
CASRRDRYSYEQYF
TGTGCCAGCAGACGGGACAGGTACTCCTACGAGCAGTACTTC
>.|TRBD1|TRBJ2-7|TRBV9
CASSARQGAGEQYF
TGTGCCAGCAGCGCCCGCCAGGGGGCAGGCGAGCAGTACTTC
>few|TRBD2|TRBJ2-3|TRBV15
CATRVGRASTDTQYF
TGTGCCACCAGGGTCGGGAGGGCAAGCACAGATACGCAGTATTTT
>few|TRBD1|TRBJ1-4|TRBV28
CASSPGTENEKLFF
TGTGCCAGCAGTCCAGGGACAGAAAATGAAAAACTGTTTTTT
>.|TRBD1|TRBJ2-1|TRBV6-2/TRBV6-3
CASSRSGGKFF
TGTGCCAGCAGTCGGTCAGGGGGCAAGTTCTTC
>.|.|TRBJ2-7|TRBV7-8
CASSPAGEQYF
TGTGCCAGCAGCCCCGCGGGGGAGCAGTACTTC